This T cell receptor beta chain derives from a study of beta chain features in type 1 diabetes. Reverse transcription of all isolated RNA meant that expressed TCRB transcripts were sequenced. Data came from immunoSEQ multiplex PCR; TCRdb stores just in-frame clones and leaves some out. Of roughly 330,000 clones detected, approximately 13% appear once; the ten largest clones hold 0.015%. The CDR3 consists of 17 residues. Between the trimmed V and J ends, which lost 5 bases and 5 bases, there was a span of 24 bases. In germline, CDR1 is MNHEY, CDR2 SMNVEV (reference sequence). As concerns this clone: Its antigen remains unknown.

Study-level points and caveats: Within patients, naive, central memory and Treg TCRB repertoires seemed more similar than within healthy donors. For Type 1 diabetes patients, all four CD4+ subsets carried TCRB CDR3s that were moderately but significantly shorter.

Based on CD45RO/CCR7/CD25/CD127/CD95/CD27, CD4+ regulatory, stem cell-like memory, naive and central memory cells were sorted. The gene calls are TRBV27 and TRBJ1-2, with a possible D match to TRBD1 (6 bases). The receptor's source is a woman in her late teens or twenties with type 1 diabetes. Source material: naive CD4+ T cells from blood. As DNA, the CDR3 is TGTGCCAGCAGTGCACAGGGTCGTGGTTCCCTTATATATGGCTACACCTTC. It is translated as CASSAQGRGSLIYGYTF.